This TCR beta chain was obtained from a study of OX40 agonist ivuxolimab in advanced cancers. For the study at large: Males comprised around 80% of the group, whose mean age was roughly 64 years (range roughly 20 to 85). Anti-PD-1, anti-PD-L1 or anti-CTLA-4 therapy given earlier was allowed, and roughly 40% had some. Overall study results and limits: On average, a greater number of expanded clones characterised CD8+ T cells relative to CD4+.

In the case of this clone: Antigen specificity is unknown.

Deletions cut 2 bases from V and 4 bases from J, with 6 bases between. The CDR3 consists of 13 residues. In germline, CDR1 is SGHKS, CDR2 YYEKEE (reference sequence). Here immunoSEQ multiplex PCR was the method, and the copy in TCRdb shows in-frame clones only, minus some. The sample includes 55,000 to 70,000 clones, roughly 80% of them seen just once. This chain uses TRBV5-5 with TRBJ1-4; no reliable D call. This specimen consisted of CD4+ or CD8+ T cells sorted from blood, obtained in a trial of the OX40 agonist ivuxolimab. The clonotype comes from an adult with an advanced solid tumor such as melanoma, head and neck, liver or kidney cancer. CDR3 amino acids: CASSLLNNEKLFF. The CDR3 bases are TGTGCCAGCAGCTTACTCAATAATGAAAAACTGTTTTTT.